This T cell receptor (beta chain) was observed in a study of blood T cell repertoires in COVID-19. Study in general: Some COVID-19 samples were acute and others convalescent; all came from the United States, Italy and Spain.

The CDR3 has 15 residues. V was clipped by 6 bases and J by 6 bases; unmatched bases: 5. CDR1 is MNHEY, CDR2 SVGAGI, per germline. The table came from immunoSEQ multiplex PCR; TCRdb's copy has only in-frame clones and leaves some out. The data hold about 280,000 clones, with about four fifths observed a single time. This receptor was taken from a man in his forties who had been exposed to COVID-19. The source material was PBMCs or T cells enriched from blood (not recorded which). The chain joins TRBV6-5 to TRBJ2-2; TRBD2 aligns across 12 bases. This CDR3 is CASRGLAGVAGELFF. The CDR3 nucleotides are TGTGCCAGCAGGGGACTAGCGGGTGTGGCCGGGGAGCTGTTTTTT.